This T cell receptor beta chain was profiled in a study of blood T cell repertoires in COVID-19. In the original analysis: Estimation of nucleated cell counts relied on the amplification of reference gene primers. Repertoires were generated with immunoSEQ multiplex PCR, while TCRdb's copy carries only in-frame clones and drops some. V and J calls and clone size are given by that table; D and trimming were obtained from the DNA. The table includes about 260,000 clones, under 90% detected once. The V and J ends lost 1 base and 7 bases, in that order; junction bases with no gene match: 6. Germline CDR1 SGHTA, CDR2 FQGNSA. The CDR3 totals 16 residues.

The clonotype was recovered from a man aged 60-69 years with acute or convalescent COVID-19. The rearrangement uses TRBV7-2 and TRBJ2-7, with TRBD2 matching over 14 bases. The sequenced sample was peripheral blood. The CDR3 DNA follows: TGTGCCAGCAGCTTAGGCTCGGGACTAGCGGGAGTAGAGCAGTACTTC. It specifies CASSLGSGLAGVEQYF.